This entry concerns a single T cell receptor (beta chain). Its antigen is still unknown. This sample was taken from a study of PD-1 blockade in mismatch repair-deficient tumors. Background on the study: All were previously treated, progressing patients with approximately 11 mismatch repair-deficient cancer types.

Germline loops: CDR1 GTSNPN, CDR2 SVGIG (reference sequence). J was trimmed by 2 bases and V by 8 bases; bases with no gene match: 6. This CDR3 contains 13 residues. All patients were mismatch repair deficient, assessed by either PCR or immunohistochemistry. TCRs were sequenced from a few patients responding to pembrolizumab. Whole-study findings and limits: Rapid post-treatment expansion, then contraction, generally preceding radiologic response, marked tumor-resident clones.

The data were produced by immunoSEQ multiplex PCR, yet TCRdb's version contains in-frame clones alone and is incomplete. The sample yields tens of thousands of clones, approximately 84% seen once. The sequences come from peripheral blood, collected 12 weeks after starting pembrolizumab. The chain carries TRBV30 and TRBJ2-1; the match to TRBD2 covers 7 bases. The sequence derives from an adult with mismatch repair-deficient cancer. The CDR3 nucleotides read TGTGCCGGGGGGGGGTCCGCCTACAATGAGCAGTTCTTC. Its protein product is CAGGGSAYNEQFF.